The T cell receptor beta chain described here comes from a study of T cell changes during pregnancy in multiple sclerosis. The germline V gene encodes CDR1 SGHRS and CDR2 YFSETQ. The V end lost 4 bases, the J end lost 0 bases, and 13 bases lay between the germline ends. There are 16 residues in the CDR3. Only in-frame clones appear in the TCRdb table, and some are missing; sequencing was by immunoSEQ multiplex PCR. The sample gives around 29,000 clones, roughly 92% of which show up once; 0.6% to 0.9% is in the top ten. This TCR came from a female donor with multiple sclerosis, enrolled in a pregnancy study. Sequenced here: CD4+ T cells from peripheral blood mononuclear cells, sampled in the first trimester of pregnancy. J is TRBJ2-2 and V is TRBV5-1; no definite D call. CDR3 nucleotides: TGCGCCAGCAGCCCCGGTATGTTACCGAACACCGGGGAGCTGTTTTTT. Amino acid sequence: CASSPGMLPNTGELFF. Using reference TRBV5-1 and TRBJ2-2 for the parts outside the CDR3, the full variable domain is KAGVTQTPRYLIKTRGQQVTLSCSPISGHRSVSWYQQTPGQGLQFLFEYFSETQRNKGNFPGRFSGRQFSNSRSEMNVSTLELGDSALYLCASSPGMLPNTGELFFGEGSRLTVL.